This T cell receptor (beta chain) emerged from a study of siplizumab effects on memory and regulatory T cells. The study, taken as a whole, reports: In the presence of siplizumab, alloreactive sequences traceable to unstimulated CD4+ memory cells were significantly reduced.

Comments on this clone: Its antigen remains unidentified.

Here immunoSEQ multiplex PCR was the method, and the copy in TCRdb shows in-frame clones only, minus some. The repertoire holds roughly 120,000 clones, with 92% as singletons. The CDR3 is made up of 13 amino acids. The V gene's germline CDR1 is MNHNS and CDR2 SASEGT. V lost 10 bases, J lost 0 bases, and 6 bases stayed unmatched. This sequence joins TRBV6-1 and TRBJ2-7, with TRBD2 identical over 7 bases. The TCR sequence derives from a human donor in good health. Sequenced input: Tregs sorted from blood. The CDR3 here is CATFSGASYEQYF. CDR3 bases: TGTGCCACCTTCAGCGGGGCCTCCTACGAGCAGTACTTC.